This T cell receptor (beta chain) appears in the sequencing data of a study of blood T cell repertoires in COVID-19. Study as a whole: Samples taken during acute and convalescent COVID-19 were collected in the United States, Italy and Spain.

The table lists this clone with a few counts. Clones were sequenced by immunoSEQ multiplex PCR, and TCRdb holds only the in-frame ones, with some missing. The data contain about 230,000 clones, approximately 80% of them singletons. The clonotype originates from a man between 35 and 55 years old with acute or convalescent COVID-19. Sequenced input: peripheral blood.

The CDR3: CASSTLTGNYGYTF. The CDR3, as DNA: TGTGCCAGCAGCACACTGACAGGCAACTATGGCTACACCTTC. The chain joins TRBV6-5 to TRBJ1-2; tentatively, D is TRBD1 (6 bases). Germline CDR1 reads MNHEY; CDR2 reads SVGAGI. Trimming shortened V by 6 bases and J by 2 bases, and 13 bases separated the two germline ends. The CDR3 has 14 amino acids.